A single TCR beta chain is shown here with its context. Its target is unknown. In the authors' workflow: Patient CD8+ clones bigger than 1% seldom lined up with published virus-specific TCRB sequences. The assay was immunoSEQ multiplex PCR, and TCRdb's table has in-frame clones only and misses some. Clonal size and the V and J genes are those of that table, whereas D and trimming came from the DNA. This table holds about 19,000 clones, approximately 78% found once. Germline-derived CDR1 and CDR2 are SGDLS and YYNGEE. V lost 4 bases to trimming and J lost 1 base; unmatched junction nucleotides: 7. The CDR3 consists of 15 residues. These data are taken from a study of somatic mutations in cytotoxic T cells in rheumatoid arthritis. Study details: Blood from the patient (almost 31 ml EDTA) was drawn right after diagnosis, pretreatment. There were some V beta antibody-stained T-cell populations flow-sorted at nearly 100% purity, and these included V beta1+ cells sequenced for TCRB.

General study findings and limits: Over 20% of CD8+ cells belonged to the largest CD8+ clone in about an eighth of the 65 patients.

The clonotype was recovered from an adult with rheumatoid arthritis. The sample consisted of CD8+ T cells sorted from blood. The chain combines TRBV9 with TRBJ1-2, with 7 bases identical to TRBD1. The CDR3 here is CASSPAGTVNYGYTF. DNA of the CDR3: TGTGCCAGCAGCCCAGCCGGGACAGTTAACTATGGCTACACCTTC.